This TCR beta chain was found in a study of technical replicates of blood from a handful of donors. Generated by immunoSEQ multiplex PCR, the TCRdb table keeps only in-frame clones and is missing some. This sample has approximately 88,000 clones, with roughly 93% found just once. V was clipped by 7 bases and J by 0 bases, with 16 bases between them. The V gene's germline CDR1 is SGHDT and CDR2 YYEEEE. The CDR3 covers 15 residues. Source material: T cells isolated from PBMCs. This TCR was recovered from a human donor in good health. The chain joins TRBV5-6 to TRBJ1-2, with unresolved D. The CDR3 DNA follows: TGTGCCAGCTCCTTTGAGGCTTTAGCTAACTATGGCTACACCTTC. Its translation is CASSFEALANYGYTF.